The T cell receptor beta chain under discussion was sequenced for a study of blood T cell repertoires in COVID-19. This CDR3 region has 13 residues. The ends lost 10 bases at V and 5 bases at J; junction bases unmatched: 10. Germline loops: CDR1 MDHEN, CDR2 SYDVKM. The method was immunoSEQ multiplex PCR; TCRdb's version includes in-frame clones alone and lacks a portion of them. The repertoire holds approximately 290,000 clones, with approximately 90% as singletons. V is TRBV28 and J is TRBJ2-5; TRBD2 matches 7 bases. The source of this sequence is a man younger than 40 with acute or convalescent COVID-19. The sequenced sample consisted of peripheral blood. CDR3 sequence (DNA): TGTGCCACATCCTTCCCGGGGGGTGAGACCCAGTACTTC. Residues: CATSFPGGETQYF.